This T cell receptor (beta chain) was observed in a study of HIV-infected patients and healthy controls. The V gene end was trimmed by 5 bases and the J gene end by 6 bases; junction bases not matched to a gene: 10. The CDR3 covers 14 residues. Germline lookup yields CDR1 SGHTA and CDR2 FQGNSA. The table lists this clonotype with a few counts. TCRdb reprocessed the 5' RACE reads via MiXCR and lists one record per CDR3 protein. The repertoire includes tens of thousands of distinct CDR3 sequences, 16% of them detected once, and less than 6% sits in the top ten. The chain is built from TRBV7-2 and TRBJ2-7; 7 nucleotides line up with TRBD2. The clonotype was recovered from a human donor in good health. Material: CD4+ T cells from blood. The DNA of the CDR3 is TGTGCCAGCAGCAAACCTGGGAGGGCCGGCGAGCAGTACTTC. Translation gives CASSKPGRAGEQYF.